The entry below describes one T cell receptor (beta chain). The table came from immunoSEQ multiplex PCR; TCRdb's copy has only in-frame clones and leaves some out. The top ten clones hold approximately 10% of a sample with around 430,000 clones, around nine tenths of them seen once. The CDR3 runs 15 residues. Per germline, CDR1 SGHTA and CDR2 FQGTGA. Trimming pared 3 bases from V and 5 bases from J, leaving 14 bases between. The sample originates from a study of blood T cell repertoires in COVID-19. The sample taken for sequencing was PBMCs or T cells enriched from blood (not recorded which). V and J are TRBV7-3 and TRBJ2-1, with TRBD2 as a possible D gene (5 bases). The source is a woman aged 45-60 years who had recovered from COVID-19. This chain's CDR3 is CASSLVPSNDNEQFF. CDR3 nucleotides: TGTGCCAGCAGCTTGGTGCCTAGCAATGACAATGAGCAGTTCTTC. Together with reference TRBV7-3 and TRBJ2-1, the CDR3 gives the full variable domain: GAGVSQTPSNKVTEKGKYVELRCDPISGHTALYWYRQSLGQGPEFLIYFQGTGAADDSGLPNDRFFAVRPEGSVSTLKIQRTERGDSAVYLCASSLVPSNDNEQFFGPGTRLTVL.